This is a list of T cell receptor beta chains from one sample in a study of graft-versus-host responses after intestinal transplantation. TCRdb's table, derived via immunoSEQ multiplex PCR, lists solely in-frame clones and lacks some. The top ten hold approximately 0.18% of the sample, which has around 97,000 clones, 90% to 95% seen once. Their recognized antigens are unknown. Sequenced here: unstimulated CD4+ T cells sorted from spleen or lymph node cells, sampled before transplant. These receptors were taken from a human donor who was the organ donor for an intestinal transplant. The CDR3 runs from the conserved cysteine through the conserved F or W. A D gene is named only where the DNA matches it firmly. Clone sizes are given selectively: once, few, many, or a class where the clone is expanded.

d_call: TRBD1; clone_size: -; v_call: TRBV19; j_call: TRBJ1-6; cdr3_nt: TGTGCCAGTAGTACCGACAGGGTCTATAATTCACCCCTCCACTTT; cdr3_aa: CASSTDRVYNSPLHF
d_call: -; clone_size: -; v_call: TRBV18; j_call: TRBJ1-3; cdr3_nt: TGTGCCAGCTCACCACCAGGGGTCGGAAACACCATATATTTT; cdr3_aa: CASSPPGVGNTIYF
d_call: -; clone_size: -; v_call: TRBV4-3; j_call: TRBJ1-4; cdr3_nt: TGCGCCAGCAGCCAGAGGGCAACTAATGAAAAACTGTTTTTT; cdr3_aa: CASSQRATNEKLFF
d_call: TRBD2; clone_size: -; v_call: TRBV2; j_call: TRBJ2-7; cdr3_nt: TGTGCCAGCAGTCGCCCACTTAGCGGGGGGGCGTGGTACGAGCAGTACTTC; cdr3_aa: CASSRPLSGGAWYEQYF
d_call: TRBD2; clone_size: -; v_call: TRBV6-5; j_call: TRBJ2-3; cdr3_nt: TGTGCCAGCAGTTACGAGCGGGGGGCTCCCGCAGATACGCAGTATTTT; cdr3_aa: CASSYERGAPADTQYF
d_call: TRBD1; clone_size: -; v_call: TRBV6-6; j_call: TRBJ1-1; cdr3_nt: TGTGCCAGCAGTTACTCCGGGACAGCCTCTGAAGCTTTCTTT; cdr3_aa: CASSYSGTASEAFF
d_call: -; clone_size: -; v_call: TRBV10-2; j_call: TRBJ2-4; cdr3_nt: TGCGCCAGCAGTGAAAGCGTTTGGAACAAAAACATTCAGTACTTC; cdr3_aa: CASSESVWNKNIQYF
d_call: -; clone_size: -; v_call: TRBV2; j_call: TRBJ1-1; cdr3_nt: TGTGCCAGCAGTGAGTGGAGGGAGGCTTTCTTT; cdr3_aa: CASSEWREAFF
d_call: -; clone_size: -; v_call: TRBV18; j_call: TRBJ1-5; cdr3_nt: TGTGCCAGCTCGTATATGAATCAGCCCCAGCATTTT; cdr3_aa: CASSYMNQPQHF
d_call: -; clone_size: -; v_call: TRBV5-3; j_call: TRBJ1-2; cdr3_nt: TGTGCCAGAAGCTTGGCCTTACAAGAATGGCAGGGTAATGGCTACACCTTC; cdr3_aa: CARSLALQEWQGNGYTF
d_call: -; clone_size: -; v_call: TRBV14; j_call: TRBJ2-3; cdr3_nt: TGTGCCAGCAGTCCCCCTCCAGGGAGGTATACAGATACGCAGTATTTT; cdr3_aa: CASSPPPGRYTDTQYF
d_call: -; clone_size: -; v_call: TRBV7-9; j_call: TRBJ1-5; cdr3_nt: TGTGCCAGCAGCTTCCTCGGTAGCAATCAGCCCCAGCATTTT; cdr3_aa: CASSFLGSNQPQHF
d_call: -; clone_size: -; v_call: TRBV29-1; j_call: TRBJ2-3; cdr3_nt: TGCAGCGTGACACTCAATCAGGATACGCAGTATTTT; cdr3_aa: CSVTLNQDTQYF
d_call: -; clone_size: few; v_call: TRBV7-9; j_call: TRBJ1-1; cdr3_nt: TGTGCCAGCAGCCCGAGGGGCGGGGGGTTTGCCACTGAAGCTTTCTTT; cdr3_aa: CASSPRGGGFATEAFF
d_call: -; clone_size: once; v_call: TRBV5-1; j_call: TRBJ1-1; cdr3_nt: TGCGCCAGCAGCCCTAGTAGCCGCCGGGGGAACACTGAAGCTTTCTTT; cdr3_aa: CASSPSSRRGNTEAFF
d_call: TRBD1; clone_size: -; v_call: TRBV19; j_call: TRBJ1-5; cdr3_nt: TGTGCCACCACAGGGACAGGGTCCAATCAGCCCCAGCATTTT; cdr3_aa: CATTGTGSNQPQHF
d_call: -; clone_size: once; v_call: TRBV5-1; j_call: TRBJ2-7; cdr3_nt: TGCGCCAGCAGCTTGGCTTCAGGGGTGTACGAGCAGTACTTC; cdr3_aa: CASSLASGVYEQYF
d_call: -; clone_size: once; v_call: TRBV28; j_call: TRBJ2-3; cdr3_nt: TGTGCCAGCAGTTGGGATCGGAGGGGGGGAGGCACAGATACGCAGTATTTT; cdr3_aa: CASSWDRRGGGTDTQYF
d_call: TRBD2; clone_size: -; v_call: TRBV2; j_call: TRBJ2-5; cdr3_nt: TGTGCCAGCAGTGGAGCTAGCGGGACTGGGACCCAGTACTTC; cdr3_aa: CASSGASGTGTQYF
d_call: TRBD1; clone_size: -; v_call: TRBV5-8; j_call: TRBJ1-1; cdr3_nt: TGTGCCAGCAGCTGGACAGGGGCTAGGACTGAAGCTTTCTTT; cdr3_aa: CASSWTGARTEAFF
d_call: -; clone_size: -; v_call: TRBV5-4; j_call: TRBJ2-3; cdr3_nt: TGTGCCAGCAGCCTGGTGGCGGGGACAGATACGCAGTATTTT; cdr3_aa: CASSLVAGTDTQYF
d_call: -; clone_size: once; v_call: TRBV10-3; j_call: TRBJ2-3; cdr3_nt: TGTGCCATCAGTCGCCTATTACTAGCATCCGCAGATACGCAGTATTTT; cdr3_aa: CAISRLLLASADTQYF
d_call: TRBD1; clone_size: -; v_call: TRBV28; j_call: TRBJ1-6; cdr3_nt: TGTGCCAGCAGTTTCTGGGACAGGAACCATAATTCACCCCTCCACTTT; cdr3_aa: CASSFWDRNHNSPLHF
d_call: TRBD2; clone_size: -; v_call: TRBV5-4; j_call: TRBJ2-1; cdr3_nt: TGTGCCAGCAGCAGCGGGGGAGGGTACAATGAGCAGTTCTTC; cdr3_aa: CASSSGGGYNEQFF
d_call: TRBD1; clone_size: -; v_call: TRBV30; j_call: TRBJ1-5; cdr3_nt: TGTGCCTGGAGCGACAGGGGGCATAAGCCCCAGCATTTT; cdr3_aa: CAWSDRGHKPQHF
d_call: -; clone_size: -; v_call: TRBV28; j_call: TRBJ1-2; cdr3_nt: TGTGCCAGCAGTTTGCAGAACTATGGCTACACCTTC; cdr3_aa: CASSLQNYGYTF
d_call: TRBD2; clone_size: -; v_call: TRBV4-3; j_call: TRBJ2-3; cdr3_nt: TGCGCCAGCAGCCAAGATGTCTGGACTAGCGGGGGAGTAGGCACAGATACGCAGTATTTT; cdr3_aa: CASSQDVWTSGGVGTDTQYF
d_call: -; clone_size: -; v_call: TRBV6-5; j_call: TRBJ2-7; cdr3_nt: TGTGCCAGCAGTTCACTCGGACAGAACTCCTACGAGCAGTACTTC; cdr3_aa: CASSSLGQNSYEQYF
d_call: TRBD1; clone_size: few; v_call: TRBV18; j_call: TRBJ1-1; cdr3_nt: TGTGCCAGCTCAGGCTCGACAGGGAGATCGAACACTGAAGCTTTCTTT; cdr3_aa: CASSGSTGRSNTEAFF
d_call: -; clone_size: -; v_call: TRBV6-6; j_call: TRBJ2-3; cdr3_nt: TGTGCCAGCAGTCCTCGGGACAAAGGCACAGATACGCAGTATTTT; cdr3_aa: CASSPRDKGTDTQYF
d_call: -; clone_size: few; v_call: TRBV7-9; j_call: TRBJ1-3; cdr3_nt: TGTGCCAGCAGCTTAGAGACAGGACGTTCTGGAAACACCATATATTTT; cdr3_aa: CASSLETGRSGNTIYF